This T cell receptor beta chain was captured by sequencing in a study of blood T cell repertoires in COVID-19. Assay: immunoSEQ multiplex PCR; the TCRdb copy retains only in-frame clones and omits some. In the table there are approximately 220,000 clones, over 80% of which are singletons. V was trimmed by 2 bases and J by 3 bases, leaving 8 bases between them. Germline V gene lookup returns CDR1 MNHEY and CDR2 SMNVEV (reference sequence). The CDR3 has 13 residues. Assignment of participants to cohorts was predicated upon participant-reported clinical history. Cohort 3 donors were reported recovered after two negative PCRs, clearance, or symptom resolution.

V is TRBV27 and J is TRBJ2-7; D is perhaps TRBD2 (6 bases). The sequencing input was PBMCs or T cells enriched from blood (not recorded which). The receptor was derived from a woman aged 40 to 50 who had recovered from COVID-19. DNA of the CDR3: TGTGCCAGCAGTTTAGGAGGGAGCTACGAGCAGTACTTC. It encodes CASSLGGSYEQYF.